This T cell receptor beta chain was sequenced in a study of T cell repertoires in cytomegalovirus infection. Findings of the study overall: The response measured ex vivo was dominated by TCR beta clonotypes (HLA-C-restricted and CMV-specific).

This clonotype is a singleton in its sample. No antigen is known for it. TCRdb called the reads again in MiXCR, with one record for every CDR3 protein. The data show under 90,000 distinct CDR3 sequences, about half seen once. The ends were cut back, 4 bases at V and 1 base at J, with 12 bases in the middle. Germline V gene lookup returns CDR1 SGHVS and CDR2 FQNEAQ. The CDR3 spans 15 residues. The starting material was CD8+ T cells from cultured PBMCs, obtained from culture after CMV antigen stimulation. The chain recombines TRBV7-8 with TRBJ2-3; D perhaps matches TRBD2 (6 bases). The sequence came from a human donor in good health (CMV status not recorded). Some clones in this sample may be carry-over from other donors' samples. The CDR3 reads CASSSGTHGTDTQYF. As DNA, the CDR3 is TGTGCCAGCAGCTCCGGGACTCACGGCACAGATACGCAGTATTTT.